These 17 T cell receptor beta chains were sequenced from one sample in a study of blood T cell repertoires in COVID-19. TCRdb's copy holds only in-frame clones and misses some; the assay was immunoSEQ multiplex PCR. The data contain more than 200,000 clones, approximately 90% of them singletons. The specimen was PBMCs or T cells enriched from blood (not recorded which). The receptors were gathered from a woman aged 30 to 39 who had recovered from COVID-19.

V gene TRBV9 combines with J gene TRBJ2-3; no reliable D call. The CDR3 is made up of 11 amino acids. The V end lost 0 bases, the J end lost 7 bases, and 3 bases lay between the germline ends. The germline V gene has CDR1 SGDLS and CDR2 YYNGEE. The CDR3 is CASSVDNTQYF. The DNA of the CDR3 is TGTGCCAGCAGCGTAGATAATACGCAGTATTTT.

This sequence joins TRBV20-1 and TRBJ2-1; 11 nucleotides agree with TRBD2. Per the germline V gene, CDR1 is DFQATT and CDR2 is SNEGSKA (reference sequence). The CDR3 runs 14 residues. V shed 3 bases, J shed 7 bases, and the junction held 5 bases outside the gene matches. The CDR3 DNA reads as TGCAGTGCTAGTCGGGGACTAGCGGAAAATGAGCAGTTCTTC. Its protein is CSASRGLAENEQFF.

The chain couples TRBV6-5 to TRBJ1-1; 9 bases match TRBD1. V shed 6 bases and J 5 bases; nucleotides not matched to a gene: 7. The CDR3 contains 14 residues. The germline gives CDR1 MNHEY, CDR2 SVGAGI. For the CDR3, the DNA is TGTGCCAGCAGGACGGACAGGGGAGGTACTGAAGCTTTCTTT. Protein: CASRTDRGGTEAFF.

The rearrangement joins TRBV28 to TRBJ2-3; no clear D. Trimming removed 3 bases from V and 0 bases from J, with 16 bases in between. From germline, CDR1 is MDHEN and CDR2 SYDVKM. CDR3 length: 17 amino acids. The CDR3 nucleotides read TGTGCCAGCAGTTTGAGTTCGGTAACCCCTAGCACAGATACGCAGTATTTT. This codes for CASSLSSVTPSTDTQYF. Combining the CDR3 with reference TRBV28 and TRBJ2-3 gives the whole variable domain DVKVTQSSRYLVKRTGEKVFLECVQDMDHENMFWYRQDPGLGLRLIYFSYDVKMKEKGDIPEGYSVSREKKERFSLILESASTNQTSMYLCASSLSSVTPSTDTQYFGPGTRLTVL.

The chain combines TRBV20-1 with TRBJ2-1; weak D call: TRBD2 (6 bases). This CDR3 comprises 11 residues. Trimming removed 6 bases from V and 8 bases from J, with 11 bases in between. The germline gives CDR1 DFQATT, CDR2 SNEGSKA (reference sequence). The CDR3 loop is CSAELAYEQFF. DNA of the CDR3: TGCAGTGCAGAACTAGCCTATGAGCAGTTCTTC.

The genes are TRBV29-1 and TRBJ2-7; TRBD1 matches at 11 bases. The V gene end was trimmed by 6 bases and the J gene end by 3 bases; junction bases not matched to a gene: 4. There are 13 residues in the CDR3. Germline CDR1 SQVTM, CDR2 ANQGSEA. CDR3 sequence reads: CSVRTGGFYEQYF. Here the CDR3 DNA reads TGCAGCGTGAGGACAGGGGGCTTCTACGAGCAGTACTTC.

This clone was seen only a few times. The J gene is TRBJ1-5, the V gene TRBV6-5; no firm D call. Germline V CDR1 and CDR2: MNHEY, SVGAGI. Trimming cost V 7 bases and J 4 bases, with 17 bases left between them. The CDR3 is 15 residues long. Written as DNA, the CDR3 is TGTGCCAGCACGAGGCGGGGAGAAGAGAATCAGCCCCAGCATTTT. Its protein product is CASTRRGEENQPQHF.

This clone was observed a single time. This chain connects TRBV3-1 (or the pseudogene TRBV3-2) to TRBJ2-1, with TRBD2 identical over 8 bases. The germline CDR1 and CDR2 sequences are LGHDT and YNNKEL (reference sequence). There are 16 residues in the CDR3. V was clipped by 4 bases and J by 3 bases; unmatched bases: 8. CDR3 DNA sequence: TGTGCCAGCAGCCTCGGACTAGCCTACCTCTACAATGAGCAGTTCTTC. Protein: CASSLGLAYLYNEQFF.

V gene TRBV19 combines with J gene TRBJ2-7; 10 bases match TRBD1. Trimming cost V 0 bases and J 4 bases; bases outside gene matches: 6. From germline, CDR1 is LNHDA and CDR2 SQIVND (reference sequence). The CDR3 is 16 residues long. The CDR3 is CASSIDLGTGVYEQYF. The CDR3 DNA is TGTGCCAGTAGTATAGATCTCGGGACAGGGGTTTACGAGCAGTACTTC. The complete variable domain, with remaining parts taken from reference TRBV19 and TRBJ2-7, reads DGGITQSPKYLFRKEGQNVTLSCEQNLNHDAMYWYRQDPGQGLRLIYYSQIVNDFQKGDIAEGYSVSREKKESFPLTVTSAQKNPTAFYLCASSIDLGTGVYEQYFGPGTRLTVT.

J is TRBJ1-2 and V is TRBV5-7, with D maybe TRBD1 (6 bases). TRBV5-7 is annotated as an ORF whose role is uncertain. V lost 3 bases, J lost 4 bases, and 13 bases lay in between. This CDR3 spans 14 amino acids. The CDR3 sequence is CASSYLTGVYGYTF. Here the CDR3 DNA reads TGTGCCAGCAGCTATCTGACAGGAGTCTATGGCTACACCTTC.

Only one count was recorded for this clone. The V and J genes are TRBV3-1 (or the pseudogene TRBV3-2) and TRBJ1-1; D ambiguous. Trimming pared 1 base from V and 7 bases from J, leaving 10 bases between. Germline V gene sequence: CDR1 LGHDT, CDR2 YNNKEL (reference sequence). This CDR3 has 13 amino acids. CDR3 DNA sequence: TGTGCCAGCAGCCAAGCCTCGGTACTTGAAGCTTTCTTT. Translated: CASSQASVLEAFF.

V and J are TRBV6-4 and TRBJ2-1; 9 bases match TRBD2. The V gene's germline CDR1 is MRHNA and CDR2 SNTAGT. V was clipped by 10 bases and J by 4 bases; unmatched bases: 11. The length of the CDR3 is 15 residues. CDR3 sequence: CATGMTSGPYNEQFF. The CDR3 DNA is TGTGCCACTGGAATGACTAGCGGTCCTTACAATGAGCAGTTCTTC.

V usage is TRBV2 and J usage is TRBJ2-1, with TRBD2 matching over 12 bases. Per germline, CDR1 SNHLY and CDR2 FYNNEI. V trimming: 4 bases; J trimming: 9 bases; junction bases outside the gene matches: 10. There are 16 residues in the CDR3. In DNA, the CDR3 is TGTGCCAGCAGTGGACTAGCGGGGGTATCTTGGGTTGAGCAGTTCTTC. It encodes CASSGLAGVSWVEQFF. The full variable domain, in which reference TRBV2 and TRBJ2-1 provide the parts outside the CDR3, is EPEVTQTPSHQVTQMGQEVILRCVPISNHLYFYWYRQILGQKVEFLVSFYNNEISEKSEIFDDQFSVERPDGSNFTLKIRSTKLEDSAMYFCASSGLAGVSWVEQFFGPGTRLTVL.

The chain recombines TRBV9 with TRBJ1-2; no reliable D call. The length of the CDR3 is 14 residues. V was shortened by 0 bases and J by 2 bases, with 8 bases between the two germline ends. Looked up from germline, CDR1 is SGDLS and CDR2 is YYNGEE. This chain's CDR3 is CASSVVPGNYGYTF. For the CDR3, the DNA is TGTGCCAGCAGCGTAGTGCCGGGAAACTATGGCTACACCTTC. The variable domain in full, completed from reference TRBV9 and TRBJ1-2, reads DSGVTQTPKHLITATGQRVTLRCSPRSGDLSVYWYQQSLDQGLQFLIQYYNGEERAKGNILERFSAQQFPDLHSELNLSSLELGDSALYFCASSVVPGNYGYTFGSGTRLTVV.

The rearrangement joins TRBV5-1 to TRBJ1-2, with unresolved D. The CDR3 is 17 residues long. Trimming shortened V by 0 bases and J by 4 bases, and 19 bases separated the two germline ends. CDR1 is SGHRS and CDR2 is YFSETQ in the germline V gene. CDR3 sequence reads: CASSLDVRASRVYGYTF. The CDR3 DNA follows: TGCGCCAGCAGCTTGGATGTGAGGGCGAGTAGGGTCTATGGCTACACCTTC.

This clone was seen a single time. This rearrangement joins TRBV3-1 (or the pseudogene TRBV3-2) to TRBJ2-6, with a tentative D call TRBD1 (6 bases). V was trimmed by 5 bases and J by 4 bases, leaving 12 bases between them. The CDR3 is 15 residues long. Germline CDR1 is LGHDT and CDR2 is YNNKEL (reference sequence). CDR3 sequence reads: CASSLQGPGANVLTF. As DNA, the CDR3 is TGTGCCAGCAGCTTACAGGGCCCCGGGGCCAACGTCCTGACTTTC.

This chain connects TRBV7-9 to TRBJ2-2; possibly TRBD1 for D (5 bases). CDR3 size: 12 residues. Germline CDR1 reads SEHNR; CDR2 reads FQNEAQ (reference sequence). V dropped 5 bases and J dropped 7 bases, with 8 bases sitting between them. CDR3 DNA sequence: TGTGCCAGCAGCGACAGCAGCGGGGAGCTGTTTTTT. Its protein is CASSDSSGELFF.